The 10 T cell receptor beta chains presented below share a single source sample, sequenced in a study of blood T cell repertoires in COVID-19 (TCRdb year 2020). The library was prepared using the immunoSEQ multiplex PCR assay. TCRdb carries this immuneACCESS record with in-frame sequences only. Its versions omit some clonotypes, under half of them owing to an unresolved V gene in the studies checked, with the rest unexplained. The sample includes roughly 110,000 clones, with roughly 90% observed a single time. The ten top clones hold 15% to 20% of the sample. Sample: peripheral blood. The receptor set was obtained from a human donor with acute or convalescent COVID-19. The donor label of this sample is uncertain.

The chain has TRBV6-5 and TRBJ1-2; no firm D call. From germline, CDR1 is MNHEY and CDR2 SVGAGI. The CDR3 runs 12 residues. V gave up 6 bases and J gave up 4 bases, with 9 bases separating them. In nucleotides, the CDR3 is TGTGCCAGCAGCCAGGACTTCTATGGCTACACCTTC. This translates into CASSQDFYGYTF.

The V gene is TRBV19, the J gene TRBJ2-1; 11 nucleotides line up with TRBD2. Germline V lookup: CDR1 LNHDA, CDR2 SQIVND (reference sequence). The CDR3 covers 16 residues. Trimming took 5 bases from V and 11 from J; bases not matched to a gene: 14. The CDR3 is CASSPRSGRALKKQFF. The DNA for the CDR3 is TGTGCCAGTAGTCCTCGTAGCGGGAGGGCCCTAAAGAAGCAGTTCTTC.

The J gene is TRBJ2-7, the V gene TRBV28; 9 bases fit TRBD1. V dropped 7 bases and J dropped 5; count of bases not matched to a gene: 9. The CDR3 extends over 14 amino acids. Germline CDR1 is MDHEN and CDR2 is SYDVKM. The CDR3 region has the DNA TGTGCCAGCACCCCCGGGACAGGGACGAACGAGCAGTACTTC. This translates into CASTPGTGTNEQYF.

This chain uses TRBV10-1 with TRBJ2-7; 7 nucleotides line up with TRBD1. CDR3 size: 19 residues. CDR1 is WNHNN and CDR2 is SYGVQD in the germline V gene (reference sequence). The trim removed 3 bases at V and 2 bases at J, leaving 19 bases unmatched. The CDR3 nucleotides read TGCGCCAGCAGTGACCCCCCTACCATTGACAGGGTGAGGACCTACGAGCAGTACTTC. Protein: CASSDPPTIDRVRTYEQYF.

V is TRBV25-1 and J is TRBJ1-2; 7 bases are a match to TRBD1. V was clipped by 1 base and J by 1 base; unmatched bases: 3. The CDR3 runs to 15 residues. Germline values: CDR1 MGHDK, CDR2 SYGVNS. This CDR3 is CASSEFGTDNYGYTF. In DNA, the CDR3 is TGTGCCAGCAGTGAATTTGGGACAGATAACTATGGCTACACCTTC.

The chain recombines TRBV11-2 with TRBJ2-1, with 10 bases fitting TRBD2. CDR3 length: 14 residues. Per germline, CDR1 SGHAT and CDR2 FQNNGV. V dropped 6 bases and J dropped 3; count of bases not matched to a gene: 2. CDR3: CASRLAGDYNEQFF. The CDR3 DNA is TGTGCCAGCAGGCTAGCGGGGGACTACAATGAGCAGTTCTTC.

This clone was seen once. CDR3 residues: CASSLLGQEYEQYF. Written as DNA, the CDR3 is TGTGCCAGCAGCTTATTAGGACAGGAGTACGAGCAGTACTTC. This chain uses TRBV7-2 with TRBJ2-7, with TRBD1 matching over 7 bases. Germline V gene sequence: CDR1 SGHTA, CDR2 FQGNSA. This CDR3 region has 14 residues. V was pared by 2 bases and J by 4 bases, with 5 bases of the junction left unmatched.

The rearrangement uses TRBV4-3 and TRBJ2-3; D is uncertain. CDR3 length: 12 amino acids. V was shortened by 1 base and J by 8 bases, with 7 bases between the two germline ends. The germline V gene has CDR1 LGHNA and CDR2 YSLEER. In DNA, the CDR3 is TGCGCCAGCAGCCAAGTTCCGCGTACGCAGTATTTT. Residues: CASSQVPRTQYF.

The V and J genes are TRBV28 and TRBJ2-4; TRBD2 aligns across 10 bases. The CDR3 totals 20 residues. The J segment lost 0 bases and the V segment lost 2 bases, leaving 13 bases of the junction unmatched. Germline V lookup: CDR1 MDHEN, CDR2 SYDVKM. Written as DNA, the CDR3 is TGTGCCAGCAGTTTACCCATCCTAGCGGGAGAGGGGGTAGCCAAAAACATTCAGTACTTC. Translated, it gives CASSLPILAGEGVAKNIQYF.

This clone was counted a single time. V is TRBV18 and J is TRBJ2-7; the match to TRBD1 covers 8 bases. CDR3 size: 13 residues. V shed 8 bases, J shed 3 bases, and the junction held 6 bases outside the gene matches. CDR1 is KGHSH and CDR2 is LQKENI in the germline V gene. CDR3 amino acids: CASGGQELYEQYF. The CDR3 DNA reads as TGTGCCAGCGGGGGACAGGAACTCTACGAGCAGTACTTC.